A selection of T cell receptor beta chains follows, all from one sample in a study of response to subunit inactivated influenza vaccine. MiXCR was run by TCRdb on the RT-PCR reads, yielding one entry per CDR3 protein. This sample has 500,000 to 600,000 distinct CDR3 sequences, with approximately 16% found just once. This specimen consisted of CD4+ T cells sorted from PBMCs, obtained less than 25 months after vaccination. Receptors were obtained from a man between 45 and 75 years old who received an inactivated influenza vaccine. Both conserved end residues are part of each CDR3. D genes are given only for firm matches. Size is stated for part of the rows, as once, few or many counts, or as a class when the clone is expanded.

d_call j_call v_call cdr3_length clone_size cdr3_aa cdr3_nt
TRBD2 TRBJ2-3 TRBV20-1 17 few CSARSPRTSGTTDTQYF TGCAGTGCTAGATCCCCCAGGACTAGCGGGACCACAGATACGCAGTATTTT
NA TRBJ1-1 TRBV5-1 15 few CASSWGTGTNTEAFF TGCGCCAGCAGCTGGGGAACAGGGACGAACACTGAAGCTTTCTTT
NA TRBJ2-5 TRBV2 12 NA CASNSYKETQYF TGTGCCAGCAATAGTTACAAAGAGACCCAGTACTTC
NA TRBJ1-2 TRBV18 14 NA CASSRVQGNYGYTF TGTGCCAGCTCACGGGTCCAGGGCAACTATGGCTACACCTTC
NA TRBJ2-5 TRBV20-1 12 NA CSARTVTETQYF TGCAGTGCTAGAACCGTCACTGAGACCCAGTACTTC
NA TRBJ2-2 TRBV12-3/TRBV12-4 14 NA CASSPRTITGELFF TGTGCCAGCAGTCCTCGGACTATTACCGGGGAGCTGTTTTTT
NA TRBJ1-1 TRBV10-1 15 few CAAWPGRLLHTEAFF TGCGCCGCCTGGCCAGGGCGCCTCCTTCACACTGAAGCTTTCTTT
NA TRBJ1-2 TRBV25-1 16 NA CASSDQGHRRNYGYTF TGTGCCAGCAGTGATCAAGGACATAGGCGTAACTATGGCTACACCTTC
TRBD2 TRBJ2-2 TRBV7-3 20 NA CASSMDIGLAGEPNTGELFF TGTGCCAGCAGCATGGACATAGGACTAGCGGGAGAACCGAACACCGGGGAGCTGTTTTTT
NA TRBJ1-2 TRBV24-1 12 few CATSENREGYTF TGTGCCACCAGTGAGAACAGGGAGGGCTACACCTTC
NA TRBJ1-3 TRBV25-1 16 once CASSADRLSSGNTIYF TGTGCCAGCAGTGCTGACAGGCTTAGCTCTGGAAACACCATATATTTT
NA TRBJ2-3 TRBV6-6 13 NA CASSYSQTDTQYF TGTGCCAGCAGTTACTCCCAGACAGATACGCAGTATTTT
NA TRBJ2-5 TRBV18 15 NA CASSPNGAAQETQYF TGTGCCAGCTCACCAAATGGGGCAGCTCAAGAGACCCAGTACTTC
NA TRBJ2-7 TRBV29-1 12 NA CSAGDALYEQYF TGCAGCGCTGGGGACGCCCTCTACGAGCAGTACTTC
NA TRBJ2-1 TRBV20-1 15 few CSARGGAGQGDEQFF TGCAGTGCTAGAGGCGGGGCTGGGCAGGGCGATGAGCAGTTCTTC
NA TRBJ1-3 TRBV5-1 14 many CASSLWHSGNTIYF TGCGCCAGCAGCTTGTGGCACTCTGGAAACACCATATATTTT
NA TRBJ2-4 TRBV28 13 few CASSNRDINIQYF TGTGCCAGCAGTAATCGGGACATAAACATTCAGTACTTC
TRBD1 TRBJ1-6 TRBV4-3 14 NA CASSQKDRASPLHF TGCGCCAGCAGCCAAAAGGACAGGGCTTCACCCCTCCACTTT
NA TRBJ2-1 TRBV5-6 13 NA CASSMVAANEQFF TGTGCCAGCAGCATGGTCGCGGCCAATGAGCAGTTCTTC
TRBD2 TRBJ2-1 TRBV20-1 14 many CSARSTSGGDEQFF TGCAGTGCTAGGTCGACTAGCGGGGGGGATGAGCAGTTCTTC
NA TRBJ1-4 TRBV4-1 15 NA CASSQVGLAREKLFF TGCGCCAGCAGCCAAGTTGGTCTAGCGAGGGAAAAACTGTTTTTT
NA TRBJ1-6 TRBV29-1 13 few CSVASDPNSPLHF TGCAGCGTTGCATCCGACCCGAATTCACCCCTCCACTTT
NA TRBJ1-2 TRBV4-2 12 few CASGQRYSGYTF TGTGCCAGCGGACAAAGATACTCTGGCTACACCTTC
TRBD2 TRBJ2-1 TRBV5-1 17 NA CASSLGGLADTYNEQFF TGCGCCAGCAGCTTGGGTGGACTAGCGGATACCTACAATGAGCAGTTCTTC
NA TRBJ2-5 TRBV4-2 15 few CASSQDFSSQETQYF TGTGCCAGCAGCCAAGATTTTAGCAGTCAAGAGACCCAGTACTTC
TRBD2 TRBJ2-3 TRBV20-1 15 NA CSAFGTSGLTDTQYF TGCAGTGCGTTTGGGACTAGCGGGCTCACAGATACGCAGTATTTT
TRBD2 TRBJ2-5 TRBV24-1 12 NA CATGGGEETQYF TGTGCCACCGGCGGGGGGGAAGAGACCCAGTACTTC
NA TRBJ2-3 TRBV3-1 16 NA CASSQGPIPSTDTQYF TGTGCCAGCAGCCAAGGGCCGATCCCTAGCACAGATACGCAGTATTTT
TRBD1 TRBJ1-6 TRBV4-2 15 NA CASKRDSLYNSPLHF TGTGCCAGCAAACGGGACAGTCTTTATAATTCACCCCTCCACTTT
TRBD1 TRBJ2-4 TRBV20-1 15 NA CSATRVDRAKNIQYF TGCAGTGCCACTCGGGTGGACAGGGCCAAAAACATTCAGTACTTC
NA TRBJ2-3 TRBV7-2 17 NA CASSPHSPRDFTDTQYF TGTGCCAGCAGCCCCCATTCCCCAAGGGACTTCACAGATACGCAGTATTTT
NA TRBJ2-7 TRBV9 14 few CASSEGDGTYEQYF TGTGCCAGCAGCGAGGGGGACGGCACCTACGAGCAGTACTTC
TRBD2 TRBJ2-1 TRBV20-1 16 NA CSARDRRLAGVWEQFF TGCAGTGCTAGAGATCGCAGACTAGCGGGAGTATGGGAGCAGTTCTTC
NA TRBJ1-3 TRBV6-5 17 few CASSYSSPGHSGNTIYF TGTGCCAGCAGTTACTCGAGTCCAGGGCATTCTGGAAACACCATATATTTT
NA TRBJ2-6 TRBV20-1 15 few CSARGGATGANVLTF TGCAGTGCTAGAGGAGGAGCGACTGGGGCCAACGTCCTGACTTTC
TRBD1 TRBJ2-7 TRBV6-1 14 few CASKWTGRPYEQYF TGTGCCAGCAAGTGGACAGGTAGACCCTACGAGCAGTACTTC